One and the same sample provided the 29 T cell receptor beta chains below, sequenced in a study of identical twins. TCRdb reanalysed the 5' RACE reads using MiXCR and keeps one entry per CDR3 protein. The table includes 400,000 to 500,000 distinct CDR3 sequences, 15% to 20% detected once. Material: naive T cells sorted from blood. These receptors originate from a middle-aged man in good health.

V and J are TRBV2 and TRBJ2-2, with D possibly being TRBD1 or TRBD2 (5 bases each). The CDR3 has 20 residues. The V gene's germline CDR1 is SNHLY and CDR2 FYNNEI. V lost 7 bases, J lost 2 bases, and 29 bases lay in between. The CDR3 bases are TGTGCCAGCAATCCGCGTCTAACCGGGGACCAGGACTTAAACACCGGGGAGCTGTTTTTT. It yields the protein CASNPRLTGDQDLNTGELFF.

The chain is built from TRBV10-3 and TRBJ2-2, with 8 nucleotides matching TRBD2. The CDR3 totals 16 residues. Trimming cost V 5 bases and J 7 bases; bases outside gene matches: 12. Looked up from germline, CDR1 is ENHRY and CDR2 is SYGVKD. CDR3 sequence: CAISLAGTSVVGELFF. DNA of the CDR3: TGTGCCATCAGTTTAGCCGGGACTAGTGTGGTCGGGGAGCTGTTTTTT.

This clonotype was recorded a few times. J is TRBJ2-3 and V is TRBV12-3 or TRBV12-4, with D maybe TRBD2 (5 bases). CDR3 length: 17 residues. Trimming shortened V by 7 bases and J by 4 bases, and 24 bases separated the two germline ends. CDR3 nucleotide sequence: TGTGCCAGCACCCCAGTGTTGCCGCCCCGGCGGGCAGATACGCAGTATTTT. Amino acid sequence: CASTPVLPPRRADTQYF.

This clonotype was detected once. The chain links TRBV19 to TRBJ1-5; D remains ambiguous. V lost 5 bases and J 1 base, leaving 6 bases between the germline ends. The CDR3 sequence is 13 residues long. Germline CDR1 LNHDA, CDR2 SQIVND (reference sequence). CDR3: CASSASSNQPQHF. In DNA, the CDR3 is TGTGCCAGTAGTGCTAGCAGCAATCAGCCCCAGCATTTT.

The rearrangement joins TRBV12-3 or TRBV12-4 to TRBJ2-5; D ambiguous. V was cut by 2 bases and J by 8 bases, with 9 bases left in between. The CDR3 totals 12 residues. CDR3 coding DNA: TGTGCCAGCAGTTTATCTCAGCGTACCCAGTACTTC. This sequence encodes CASSLSQRTQYF.

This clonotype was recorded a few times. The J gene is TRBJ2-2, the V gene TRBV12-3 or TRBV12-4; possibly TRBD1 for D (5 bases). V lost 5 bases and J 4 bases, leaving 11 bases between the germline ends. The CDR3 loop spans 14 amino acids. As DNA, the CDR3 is TGTGCCAGCAGTCTTGGGGCCACCACCGGGGAGCTGTTTTTT. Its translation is CASSLGATTGELFF.

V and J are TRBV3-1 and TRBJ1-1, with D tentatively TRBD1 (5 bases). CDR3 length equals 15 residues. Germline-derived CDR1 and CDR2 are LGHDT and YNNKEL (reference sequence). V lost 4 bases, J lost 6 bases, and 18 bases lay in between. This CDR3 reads CASSRRTGGLAEAFF. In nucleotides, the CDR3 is TGTGCCAGCAGCCGGCGGACGGGGGGGTTGGCTGAAGCTTTCTTT. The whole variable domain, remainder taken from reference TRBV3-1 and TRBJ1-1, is DTAVSQTPKYLVTQMGNDKSIKCEQNLGHDTMYWYKQDSKKFLKIMFSYNNKELIINETVPNRFSPKSPDKAHLNLHINSLELGDSAVYFCASSRRTGGLAEAFFGQGTRLTVV.

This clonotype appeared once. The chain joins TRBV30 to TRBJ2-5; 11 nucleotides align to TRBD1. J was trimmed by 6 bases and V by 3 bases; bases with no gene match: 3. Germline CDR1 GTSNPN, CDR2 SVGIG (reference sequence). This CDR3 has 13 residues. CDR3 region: CAWSKDRGQTQYF. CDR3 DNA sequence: TGTGCCTGGAGCAAGGACAGGGGGCAGACCCAGTACTTC.

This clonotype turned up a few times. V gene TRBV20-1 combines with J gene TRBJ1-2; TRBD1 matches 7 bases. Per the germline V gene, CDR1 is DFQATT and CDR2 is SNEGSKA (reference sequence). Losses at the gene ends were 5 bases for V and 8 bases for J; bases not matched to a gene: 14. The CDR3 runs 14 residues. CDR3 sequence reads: CSAARQGSAKGYTF. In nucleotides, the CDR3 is TGCAGTGCTGCACGACAGGGTTCCGCTAAGGGCTACACCTTC.

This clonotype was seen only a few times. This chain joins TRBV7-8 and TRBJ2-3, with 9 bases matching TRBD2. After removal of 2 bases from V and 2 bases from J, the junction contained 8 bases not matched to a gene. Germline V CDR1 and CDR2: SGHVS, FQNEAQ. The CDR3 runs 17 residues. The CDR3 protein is CASSLWREGQNTDTQYF. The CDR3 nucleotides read TGTGCCAGCAGCTTATGGCGGGAGGGCCAGAACACAGATACGCAGTATTTT.

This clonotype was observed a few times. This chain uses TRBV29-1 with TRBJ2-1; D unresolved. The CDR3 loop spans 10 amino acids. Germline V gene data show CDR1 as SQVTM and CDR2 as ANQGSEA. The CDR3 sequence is CPGRLNEQFF. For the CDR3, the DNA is TGCCCGGGCCGGTTGAATGAGCAGTTCTTC.

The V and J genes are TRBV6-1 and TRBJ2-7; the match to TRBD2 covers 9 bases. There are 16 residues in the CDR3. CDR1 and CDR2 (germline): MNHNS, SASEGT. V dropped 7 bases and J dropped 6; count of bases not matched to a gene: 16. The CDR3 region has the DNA TGTGCCAGCACCAAGGGCGGGAGGGCCCTTGGTGGCGAGCAGTACTTC. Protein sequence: CASTKGGRALGGEQYF.

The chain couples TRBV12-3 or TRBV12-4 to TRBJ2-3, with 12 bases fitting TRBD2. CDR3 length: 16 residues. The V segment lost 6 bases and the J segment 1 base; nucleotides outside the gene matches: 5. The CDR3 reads CASSAWTSGGTDTQYF. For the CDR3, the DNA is TGTGCCAGCAGCGCATGGACTAGCGGGGGCACAGATACGCAGTATTTT.

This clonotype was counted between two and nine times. The CDR3 protein is CASRSGSGRRTTDTQYF. CDR3 bases: TGTGCCAGCAGATCAGGCAGCGGGAGGAGGACCACAGATACGCAGTATTTT. The V gene is TRBV28, the J gene TRBJ2-3, with 9 bases aligning to TRBD2. CDR3 size: 17 residues. Germline CDR1 and CDR2: MDHEN and SYDVKM. V dropped 6 bases and J dropped 2; count of bases not matched to a gene: 12.

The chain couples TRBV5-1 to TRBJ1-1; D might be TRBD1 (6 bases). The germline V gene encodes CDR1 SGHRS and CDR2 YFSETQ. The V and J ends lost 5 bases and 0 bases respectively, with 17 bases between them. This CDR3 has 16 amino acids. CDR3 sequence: CASRPRAGVLNTEAFF. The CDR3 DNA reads TGCGCCAGCAGACCGAGGGCAGGGGTGCTGAACACTGAAGCTTTCTTT.

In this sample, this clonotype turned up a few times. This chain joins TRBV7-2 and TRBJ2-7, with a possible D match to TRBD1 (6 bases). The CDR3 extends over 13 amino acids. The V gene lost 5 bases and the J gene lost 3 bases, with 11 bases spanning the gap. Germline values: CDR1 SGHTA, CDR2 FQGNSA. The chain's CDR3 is CASSRRTDYEQYF. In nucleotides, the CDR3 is TGTGCCAGCAGCAGAAGGACAGACTACGAGCAGTACTTC.

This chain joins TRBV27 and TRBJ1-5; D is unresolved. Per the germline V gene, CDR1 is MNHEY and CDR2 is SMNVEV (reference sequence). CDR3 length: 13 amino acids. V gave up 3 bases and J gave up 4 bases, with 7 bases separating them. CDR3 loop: CASSFLENQPQHF. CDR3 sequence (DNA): TGTGCCAGCAGTTTTTTGGAAAATCAGCCCCAGCATTTT.

The CDR3 DNA follows: TGTGCCAGCAACAATCCCTCCGGGACTATGGGCACCGGGGAGCTGTTTTTT. Translating it yields CASNNPSGTMGTGELFF. The V and J genes are TRBV7-2 and TRBJ2-2, with 7 bases aligning to TRBD2. Germline V gene data show CDR1 as SGHTA and CDR2 as FQGNSA. This CDR3 has 17 residues. Trimming took 7 bases from V and 4 from J; bases not matched to a gene: 15.

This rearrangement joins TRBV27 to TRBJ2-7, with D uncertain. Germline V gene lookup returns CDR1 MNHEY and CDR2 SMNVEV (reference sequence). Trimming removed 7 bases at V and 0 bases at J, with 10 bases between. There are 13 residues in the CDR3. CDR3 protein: CASTDGNSYEQYF. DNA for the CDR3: TGTGCCAGCACCGACGGCAACTCCTACGAGCAGTACTTC.

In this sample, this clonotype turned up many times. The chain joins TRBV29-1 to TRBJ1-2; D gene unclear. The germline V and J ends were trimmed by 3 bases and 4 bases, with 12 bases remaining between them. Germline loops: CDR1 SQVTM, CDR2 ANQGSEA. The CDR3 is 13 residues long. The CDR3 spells CSVDSTTSYGYTF. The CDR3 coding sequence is TGCAGCGTTGACAGCACCACGTCCTATGGCTACACCTTC.

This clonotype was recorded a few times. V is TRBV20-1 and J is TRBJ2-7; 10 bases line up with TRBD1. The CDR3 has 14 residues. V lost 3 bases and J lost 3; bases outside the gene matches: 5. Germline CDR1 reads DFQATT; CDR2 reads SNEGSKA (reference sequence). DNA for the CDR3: TGCAGTGCTAGCGGGACAGGGGCTCTCTACGAGCAGTACTTC. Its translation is CSASGTGALYEQYF.

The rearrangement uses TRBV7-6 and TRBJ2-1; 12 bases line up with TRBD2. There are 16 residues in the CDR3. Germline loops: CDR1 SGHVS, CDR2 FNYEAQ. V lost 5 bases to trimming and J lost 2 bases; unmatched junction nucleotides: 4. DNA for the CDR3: TGTGCCAGCAGCCGCGGACTAGCGGGGACCTACAATGAGCAGTTCTTC. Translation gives CASSRGLAGTYNEQFF.

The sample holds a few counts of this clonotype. CDR3 nucleotides: TGCAGTGCTACGCCGGGAAGTGAGACCCAGTACTTC. Encoded protein: CSATPGSETQYF. The chain is built from TRBV20-1 and TRBJ2-5; D possibly corresponds to TRBD2 (5 bases). V was pared by 4 bases and J by 5 bases, with 11 bases between. The germline gives CDR1 DFQATT, CDR2 SNEGSKA (reference sequence). This CDR3 is built from 12 residues.

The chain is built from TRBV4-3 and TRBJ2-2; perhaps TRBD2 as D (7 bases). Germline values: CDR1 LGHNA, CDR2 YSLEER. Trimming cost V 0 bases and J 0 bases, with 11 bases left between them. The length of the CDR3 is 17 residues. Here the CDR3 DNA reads TGCGCCAGCAGCCAAGATCGGGGGGCCACGAACACCGGGGAGCTGTTTTTT. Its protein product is CASSQDRGATNTGELFF.

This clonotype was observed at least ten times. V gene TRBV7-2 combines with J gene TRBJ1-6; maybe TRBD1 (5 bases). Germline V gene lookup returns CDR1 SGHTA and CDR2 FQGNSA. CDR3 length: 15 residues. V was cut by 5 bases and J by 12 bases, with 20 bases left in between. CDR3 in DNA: TGTGCCAGCAGCCAGAGAGGGGTCTATAGGGAACCCCTCCACTTT. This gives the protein CASSQRGVYREPLHF.

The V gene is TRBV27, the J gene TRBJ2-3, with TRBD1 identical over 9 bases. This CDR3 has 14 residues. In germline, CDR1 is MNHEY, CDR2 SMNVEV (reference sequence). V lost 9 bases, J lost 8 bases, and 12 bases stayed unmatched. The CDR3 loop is CASTGTGSSGTQYF. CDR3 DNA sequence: TGTGCCAGTACCGGGACAGGGTCTTCTGGTACGCAGTATTTT.

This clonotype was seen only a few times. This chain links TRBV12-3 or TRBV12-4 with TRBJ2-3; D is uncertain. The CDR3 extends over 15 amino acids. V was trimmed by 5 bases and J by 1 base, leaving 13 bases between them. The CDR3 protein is CASSELATRTDTQYF. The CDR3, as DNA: TGTGCCAGCAGTGAACTCGCGACGCGCACAGATACGCAGTATTTT.

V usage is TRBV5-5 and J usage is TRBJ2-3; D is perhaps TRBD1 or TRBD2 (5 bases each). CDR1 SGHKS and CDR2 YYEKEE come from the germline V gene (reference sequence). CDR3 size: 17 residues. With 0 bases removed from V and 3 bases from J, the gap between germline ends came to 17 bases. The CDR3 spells CASSLEQEVYRTDTQYF. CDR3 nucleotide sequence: TGTGCCAGCAGCTTGGAACAGGAGGTCTATCGAACAGATACGCAGTATTTT.

CDR3 region: CASSHGQLPDYEQYF. The CDR3 DNA sequence: TGTGCCAGCAGCCACGGACAGCTCCCGGACTACGAGCAGTACTTC. The chain employs TRBV5-5 and TRBJ2-7, with a possible D match to TRBD1 (6 bases). Germline CDR1 is SGHKS and CDR2 is YYEKEE (reference sequence). V was pared by 4 bases and J by 3 bases, with 17 bases between. The CDR3 covers 15 residues.